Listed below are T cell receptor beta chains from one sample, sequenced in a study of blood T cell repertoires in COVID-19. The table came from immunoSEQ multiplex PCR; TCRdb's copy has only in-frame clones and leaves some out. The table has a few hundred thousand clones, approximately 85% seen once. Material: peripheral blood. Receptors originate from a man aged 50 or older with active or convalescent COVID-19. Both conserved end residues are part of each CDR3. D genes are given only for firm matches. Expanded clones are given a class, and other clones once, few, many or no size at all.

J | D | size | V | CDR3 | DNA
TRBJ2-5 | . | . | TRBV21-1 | CASSPSGRDQETQYF | TGTGCCAGCAGCCCCAGCGGGCGGGACCAAGAGACCCAGTACTTC
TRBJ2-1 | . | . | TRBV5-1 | CASSFNNEQFF | TGCGCCAGCAGCTTCAACAATGAGCAGTTCTTC
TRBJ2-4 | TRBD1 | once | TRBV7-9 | CASSLPGQGVSNIQYF | TGTGCCAGCAGCTTACCGGGACAGGGTGTCTCTAACATTCAGTACTTC
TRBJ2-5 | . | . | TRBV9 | CASSGRTGQETQYF | TGTGCCAGCAGCGGACGGACTGGACAAGAGACCCAGTACTTC
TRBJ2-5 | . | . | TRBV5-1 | CASSPGGRGQETQYF | TGCGCCAGCAGCCCGGGAGGAAGGGGGCAAGAGACCCAGTACTTC
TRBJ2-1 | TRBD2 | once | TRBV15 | CATSRVLAGAYNEQFF | TGTGCCACCAGCAGAGTACTAGCGGGGGCCTACAATGAGCAGTTCTTC
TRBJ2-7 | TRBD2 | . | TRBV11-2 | CASSLEAGGYHEQYF | TGTGCCAGCAGCTTAGAGGCGGGAGGGTACCACGAGCAGTACTTC
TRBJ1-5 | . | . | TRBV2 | CASSGAGGQPQHF | TGTGCCAGCAGTGGGGCGGGGGGTCAGCCCCAGCATTTT
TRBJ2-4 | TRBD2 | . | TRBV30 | CAWSEGWTSGGSIYF | TGTGCCTGGAGTGAAGGTTGGACTAGCGGGGGGAGTATATACTTC
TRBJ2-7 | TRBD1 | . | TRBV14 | CASSQGTGNYEQYF | TGTGCCAGCAGCCAAGGGACAGGGAACTACGAGCAGTACTTC
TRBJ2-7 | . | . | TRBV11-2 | CASAKSYEQYF | TGTGCCAGCGCGAAGAGCTACGAGCAGTACTTC
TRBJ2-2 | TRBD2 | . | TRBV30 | CAWSGTSGTTGELFF | TGTGCCTGGAGTGGGACTAGCGGGACAACCGGGGAGCTGTTTTTT
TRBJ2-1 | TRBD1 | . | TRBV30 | CAWSEGQGFLRGQFF | TGTGCCTGGTCGGAGGGACAGGGGTTTCTGCGAGGGCAGTTCTTC
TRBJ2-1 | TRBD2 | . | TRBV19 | CASSILAGGYEQFF | TGTGCCAGTAGTATATTAGCGGGAGGATATGAGCAGTTCTTC
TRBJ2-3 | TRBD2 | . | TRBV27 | CASRPGLEYTQYF | TGTGCCAGCAGGCCGGGACTAGAGTATACGCAGTATTTT
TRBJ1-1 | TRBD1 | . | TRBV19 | CASTLRTGGTEAFF | TGTGCCAGTACCTTAAGGACAGGGGGCACTGAAGCTTTCTTT
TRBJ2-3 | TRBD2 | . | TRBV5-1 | CASSPGRASGTDTQYF | TGCGCCAGCAGCCCGGGGAGGGCTAGCGGCACAGATACGCAGTATTTT
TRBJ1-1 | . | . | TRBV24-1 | CATSDSRSRERGNTEAFF | TGTGCCACCAGTGACTCCCGGTCGCGGGAGAGGGGGAACACTGAAGCTTTCTTT
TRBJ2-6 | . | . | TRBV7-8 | CASSILQGPGANVLTF | TGTGCCAGCAGCATCCTACAGGGCCCTGGGGCCAACGTCCTGACTTTC
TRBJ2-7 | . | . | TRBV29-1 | CSVRTKASYEQYF | TGCAGCGTCCGGACTAAAGCGTCCTACGAGCAGTACTTC
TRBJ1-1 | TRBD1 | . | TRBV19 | CASSVGQGYTEAFF | TGTGCCAGTAGTGTCGGACAGGGTTACACTGAAGCTTTCTTT
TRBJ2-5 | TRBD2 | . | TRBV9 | CASSGRGEETQYF | TGTGCCAGCAGCGGGCGGGGGGAGGAGACCCAGTACTTC